These T cell receptor beta chains were read from a single sample in a study of CD8+ T cells in alopecia areata. The repertoire was sequenced with immunoSEQ multiplex PCR; TCRdb's copy has only in-frame clones and lacks some. The data contain 110,000 or so clones, approximately 60% of them singletons. Sequenced sample: CD4+ T cells sorted from blood. The receptors come from a human donor in good health. CDR3s include the opening cysteine and the closing phenylalanine or tryptophan. The order of the fields is clone size, D gene, J gene, V gene, CDR3 protein, CDR3 DNA. A D gene is named only where the DNA matches it firmly. Where a row states a size, it is once, few, many or the class of an expanded clone; other rows omit it.

>NA|NA|TRBJ1-2|TRBV11-2
CASSPGEGYTF
TGTGCCAGCAGCCCGGGGGAAGGCTACACCTTC
>NA|NA|TRBJ2-2|TRBV30
CAWSPPTGELFF
TGTGCCTGGAGTCCACCGACCGGGGAGCTGTTTTTT
>once|TRBD1|TRBJ2-5|TRBV29-1
CSVNRGLGETQYF
TGCAGCGTGAACAGGGGGCTCGGGGAGACCCAGTACTTC
>NA|NA|TRBJ1-1|TRBV12-5
CASGHGGSGTEAFF
TGTGCTAGTGGACACGGGGGCTCGGGCACTGAAGCTTTCTTT
>NA|TRBD1|TRBJ1-2|TRBV19
CASLPGQGVYGYTF
TGTGCCAGTCTCCCGGGACAGGGGGTTTATGGCTACACCTTC
>NA|NA|TRBJ2-3|TRBV5-1
CASSRAQRDTQYF
TGCGCCAGCAGCCGGGCCCAGAGGGATACGCAGTATTTT
>NA|TRBD1|TRBJ1-1|TRBV5-1
CASRLTGGEAFF
TGCGCCAGCAGATTGACAGGGGGTGAAGCTTTCTTT
>NA|TRBD1|TRBJ1-1|TRBV30
CAWSVRSFWDRGSDTEAFF
TGTGCCTGGAGTGTACGAAGTTTTTGGGACAGGGGGTCGGACACTGAAGCTTTCTTT
>NA|NA|TRBJ2-5|TRBV7-9
CASSFTQGGTETQYF
TGTGCCAGCAGCTTCACACAGGGAGGGACGGAGACCCAGTACTTC
>NA|TRBD2|TRBJ2-3|TRBV9
CASSVAASGASDTQYF
TGTGCCAGCAGCGTAGCGGCTAGCGGGGCGTCTGATACGCAGTATTTT
>NA|TRBD1|TRBJ1-5|TRBV2
CASSLNEAGGQPQHF
TGTGCCAGCAGTTTGAACGAGGCAGGGGGGCAGCCCCAGCATTTT
>NA|NA|TRBJ2-5|TRBV15
CATSRDLGVETQYF
TGTGCCACCAGCAGAGATCTCGGGGTGGAGACCCAGTACTTC
>NA|NA|TRBJ1-5|TRBV15
CATSRDGAGSDQPQHF
TGTGCCACCAGCAGAGATGGGGCAGGGAGTGATCAGCCCCAGCATTTT
>NA|NA|TRBJ2-5|TRBV7-2
CASSWGSRETQYF
TGTGCCAGCAGCTGGGGGTCACGCGAGACCCAGTACTTC
>few|TRBD2|TRBJ2-1|TRBV19
CASSPQTSGGIDEQFF
TGTGCCAGTAGTCCTCAGACTAGCGGGGGGATCGATGAGCAGTTCTTC
>NA|TRBD2|TRBJ2-7|TRBV10-3
CAIRAEGLAGYEQYF
TGTGCCATCAGGGCTGAGGGGCTAGCGGGTTACGAGCAGTACTTC
>few|NA|TRBJ1-4|TRBV7-2
CASSRTDEKLFF
TGTGCCAGCAGTCGCACGGATGAAAAACTGTTTTTT
>NA|TRBD1|TRBJ2-7|TRBV11-2
CASSSPRQGAHEQYF
TGTGCCAGCAGCTCGCCGAGACAGGGGGCCCACGAGCAGTACTTC
>once|TRBD1|TRBJ2-7|TRBV4-1
CASSHPPGQVYEQYF
TGCGCCAGCAGCCATCCTCCGGGACAGGTCTACGAGCAGTACTTC
>NA|NA|TRBJ2-1|TRBV18
CASSPPAKGGGEQFF
TGTGCCAGCTCACCACCCGCGAAAGGAGGGGGTGAGCAGTTCTTC
>NA|NA|TRBJ1-2|TRBV30
CAWSVGRWDGYTF
TGTGCCTGGAGTGTGGGGAGATGGGATGGCTACACCTTC
>NA|TRBD1|TRBJ1-6|TRBV25-1
CASSDATGGNSPLHF
TGTGCCAGCAGTGACGCGACAGGGGGAAATTCACCCCTCCACTTT
>few|TRBD1|TRBJ1-1|TRBV2
CASSYYRTGSSEAFF
TGTGCCAGCAGTTATTATAGGACAGGGTCTTCTGAAGCTTTCTTT
>NA|TRBD1|TRBJ1-4|TRBV5-1
CASSPGTANEKLFF
TGCGCCAGCAGCCCTGGGACAGCTAATGAAAAACTGTTTTTT
>NA|NA|TRBJ1-1|TRBV6-6
CASGKLNTEAFF
TGTGCCAGCGGCAAATTGAACACTGAAGCTTTCTTT
>NA|NA|TRBJ1-3|TRBV25-1
CASSLPSGNTIYF
TGTGCCAGCAGTCTGCCCTCTGGAAACACCATATATTTT
>NA|TRBD1|TRBJ2-3|TRBV5-1
CASSSTGGVGDTQYF
TGCGCCAGCAGCTCGACAGGGGGCGTCGGGGATACGCAGTATTTT
>NA|TRBD1|TRBJ1-2|TRBV19
CARGQGNGYTF
TGTGCCAGGGGACAGGGGAATGGCTACACCTTC